This is a list of T cell receptor beta chains from one sample in a study of shared clonotypes between healthy human individuals. Clones were read by immunoSEQ multiplex PCR, and TCRdb kept only the in-frame ones, dropping some. The data show a few million clones, approximately 90% seen once. Sequenced input: naive CD4+ T cells sorted from blood. Receptors were obtained from a man between 18 and 29 years old in good health. The CDR3 runs from the conserved cysteine through the conserved F or W. Fields, in order: clone size, J gene, V gene, D gene, CDR3 DNA, CDR3 protein. The D gene is left open where the match is weak. The listing skips clone size in some rows; elsewhere it reads once, few, many or a size class.

NA,TRBJ2-5,TRBV5-6,TRBD2,TGTGCCAGCAGCTTGGTGGGTGTAGCGGGAGTGGAGACCCAGTACTTC,CASSLVGVAGVETQYF
few,TRBJ1-6,TRBV5-4,TRBD1,TGTGCCAGCAGCTTGGAAGCGACAGGGATTTCACCCCTCCACTTT,CASSLEATGISPLHF
NA,TRBJ2-7,TRBV18,NA,TGTGCCAGCTCACCAGGAAGACCTTTTTACGAGCAGTACTTC,CASSPGRPFYEQYF
NA,TRBJ2-7,TRBV7-2,TRBD2,TGTGCCAGCAGCTTATGGGAGGGAAACGAGCAGTACTTC,CASSLWEGNEQYF
NA,TRBJ2-7,TRBV2,NA,TGTGCCAGCAGCTTTGAGGGGAGCCAGCCGATCTACGAGCAGTACTTC,CASSFEGSQPIYEQYF
NA,TRBJ2-7,TRBV4-1,TRBD1,TGCGCCAGCAGCCAAGATCGGACAGGGCAAATCGAGCAGTACTTC,CASSQDRTGQIEQYF
few,TRBJ1-5,TRBV15,NA,TGTGCCACCAGCAGAGATTGGGGAAGCAATCAGCCCCAGCATTTT,CATSRDWGSNQPQHF
once,TRBJ1-5,TRBV28,TRBD1,TGTGCCAGCACCATTGACAGGGGTTCAAATCAGCCCCAGCATTTT,CASTIDRGSNQPQHF
NA,TRBJ2-3,TRBV10-3,NA,TGTGCCATCACGGCCAGTTTTGAAGATACGCAGTATTTT,CAITASFEDTQYF
NA,TRBJ2-6,TRBV27,NA,TGTGCCAGCAGTTTTGCCACGTCGGGGAAGGGGCTAAGCGACGTCCTGACTTTC,CASSFATSGKGLSDVLTF
NA,TRBJ2-2,TRBV9,NA,TGTGCCAGCAGCGTAGATCGCCTAGTCACCGGGGAGCTGTTTTTT,CASSVDRLVTGELFF
NA,TRBJ2-5,TRBV19,TRBD2,TGTGCCAGTAGTACAACACTAGCGATACAAGAGACCCAGTACTTC,CASSTTLAIQETQYF
NA,TRBJ1-6,TRBV6-5,TRBD1,TGTGCCAGCAGAATTGGGACAGGGGGTTCACCCCTCCACTTT,CASRIGTGGSPLHF
NA,TRBJ1-4,TRBV6-1,NA,TGTGCCAGTGCGGGGGTTGGCGAAAAACTGTTTTTT,CASAGVGEKLFF
NA,TRBJ2-5,TRBV28,NA,TGTGCCAGCAGACGGGGACTCCTGTACCAAGAGACCCAGTACTTC,CASRRGLLYQETQYF
NA,TRBJ1-1,TRBV28,NA,TGTGCCAGCAGTTTATCGGGTCTCGTCACTGAAGCTTTCTTT,CASSLSGLVTEAFF
NA,TRBJ1-4,TRBV7-9,NA,TGTGCCAGCAGCTCCGGGGCAGCAGGTCGAGAAAAACTGTTTTTT,CASSSGAAGREKLFF
NA,TRBJ1-4,TRBV27,TRBD1,TGTGCCAGCAGTACTACTCAGGGGGGAGAAAAACTGTTTTTT,CASSTTQGGEKLFF
NA,TRBJ1-2,TRBV29-1,NA,TGCAGCGCTGAGGGCCTTCGAGGGAACTATGGCTACACCTTC,CSAEGLRGNYGYTF
few,TRBJ1-1,TRBV5-1,NA,TGCGCCAGCAGCTTGGGGGCTAAAGGTGACACTGAAGCTTTCTTT,CASSLGAKGDTEAFF
NA,TRBJ2-2,TRBV27,NA,TGTGCCAGCAGCCCCCGATGGGGCACCGGGGAGCTGTTTTTT,CASSPRWGTGELFF
NA,TRBJ2-1,TRBV4-2,NA,TGTGCCAGCAGCCAACGGCCGCAAGTAGCCGGGGAATACAATGAGCAGTTCTTC,CASSQRPQVAGEYNEQFF
NA,TRBJ1-1,TRBV5-4,TRBD1,TGTGCCAGCAGGCGGGACAGGGGTAAGGCTGAAGCTTTCTTT,CASRRDRGKAEAFF
NA,TRBJ1-3,TRBV12-5,NA,TGTGCTAGTGGTTTGAGGGTGGTGGGGATTAATGGAAACACCATATATTTT,CASGLRVVGINGNTIYF
NA,TRBJ2-2,TRBV18,TRBD1,TGTGCCAGCTCACCACAGACAGGGGGAGTTCTCGGGGAGCTGTTTTTT,CASSPQTGGVLGELFF
NA,TRBJ2-5,TRBV28,TRBD2,TGTGCCAGCAGTTTATCTAGCGGGACGGGGACCCAGTACTTC,CASSLSSGTGTQYF
NA,TRBJ1-4,TRBV10-2,NA,TGCGCCAGCAGTGAGTCCGTCAGTTCGCGCGGAGAACTGTTTTTT,CASSESVSSRGELFF
NA,TRBJ1-1,TRBV30,NA,TGTGCCTGGAGAGAACAACAAGGGGCTGAAGCTTTCTTT,CAWREQQGAEAFF
NA,TRBJ2-4,TRBV5-6,NA,TGTGCCAGCAGCTTTTCTGACAGCTTAGCCAAAAACATTCAGTACTTC,CASSFSDSLAKNIQYF
NA,TRBJ1-1,TRBV5-1,NA,TGCGCCAGCAGCTTGAACACGATGAACACTGAAGCTTTCTTT,CASSLNTMNTEAFF
NA,TRBJ2-7,TRBV13,TRBD1,TGTGCCAGCAGCTTGAAAGGCTACAGGGGAAGAAGCTCCTACGAGCAGTACTTC,CASSLKGYRGRSSYEQYF
NA,TRBJ2-3,TRBV2,NA,TGTGCCAGCAGTACTCGTTTAACAGATACGCAGTATTTT,CASSTRLTDTQYF
NA,TRBJ1-1,TRBV19,NA,TGTGCCAGTAGTAAGACAGGGAACACTGAAGCTTTCTTT,CASSKTGNTEAFF
NA,TRBJ2-7,TRBV5-6,NA,TGTGCCAGCAGCTCACTGGCGGAGGGGGGGTACGAGCAGTACTTC,CASSSLAEGGYEQYF
NA,TRBJ1-2,TRBV6-6,TRBD1,TGTGCCAGCAGCAGCCCCGGGACAGGGGCGGAGGGCTACACCTTC,CASSSPGTGAEGYTF
NA,TRBJ1-2,TRBV27,NA,TGTGCCAGCAGTTTTGAAAGGGGGGTAGTGTATGGCTACACCTTC,CASSFERGVVYGYTF
NA,TRBJ2-5,TRBV6-1,TRBD2,TGTGCCAGCAGTGAGGAGATAGTTTATAGCGGGGCCAAAGAGACCCAGTACTTC,CASSEEIVYSGAKETQYF
NA,TRBJ2-3,TRBV6-5,TRBD1,TGTGCCAGCAGTCTACAGGGGTACACAGATACGCAGTATTTT,CASSLQGYTDTQYF
NA,TRBJ1-3,TRBV30,NA,TGTGCCTGGAATGGGGGGGGAAACACCATATATTTT,CAWNGGGNTIYF
NA,TRBJ2-5,TRBV11-2,NA,TGTGCCAGCAGCTTAGACGGGGAGACCCAGTACTTC,CASSLDGETQYF
NA,TRBJ2-7,TRBV5-6,NA,TGTGCCAGCAGCTTGATAGGCAGCTACGAGCAGTACTTC,CASSLIGSYEQYF
NA,TRBJ2-7,TRBV5-1,TRBD1,TGCGCCAGCGGATCGACAGGGCCCCAGGACGAGCAGTACTTC,CASGSTGPQDEQYF